Listed here are 27 T cell receptor beta chains from one sample, sequenced in a study of cytomegalovirus exposure and HLA in healthy donors. This table comes from immunoSEQ multiplex PCR, and its TCRdb copy is limited to in-frame clones, with some not included. The table lists 160,000 or so clones, 86% of them singletons. The source material was PBMCs. Receptors originate from a man aged 18 to 29 in good health and CMV-seropositive.

This clone has only one observation. V gene TRBV5-1 combines with J gene TRBJ2-1; D might be TRBD2 (5 bases). V shed 2 bases and J shed 6 bases, with 6 bases lying between them. The CDR3 spans 12 residues. Germline V gene sequence: CDR1 SGHRS, CDR2 YFSETQ. The CDR3 DNA sequence: TGCGCCAGCAGCTTACTAGGCAATGAGCAGTTCTTC. Translation gives CASSLLGNEQFF. The complete variable domain, with remaining parts taken from reference TRBV5-1 and TRBJ2-1, reads KAGVTQTPRYLIKTRGQQVTLSCSPISGHRSVSWYQQTPGQGLQFLFEYFSETQRNKGNFPGRFSGRQFSNSRSEMNVSTLELGDSALYLCASSLLGNEQFFGPGTRLTVL.

The chain joins TRBV4-1 to TRBJ2-3; 7 positions agree with TRBD2. Germline values: CDR1 MGHRA, CDR2 YSYEKL. The CDR3 is 16 amino acids. V shed 2 bases, J shed 5 bases, and the junction held 10 bases outside the gene matches. The DNA for the CDR3 is TGCGCCAGCAGCCAAAAACGGACTAGGGCGGGAGATACGCAGTATTTT. Its protein is CASSQKRTRAGDTQYF.

The chain has TRBV5-1 and TRBJ2-1, with 7 bases aligning to TRBD2. Germline trimming cut 3 bases from V and 0 bases from J; bases unmatched to any gene: 6. Germline CDR1 SGHRS, CDR2 YFSETQ. The CDR3 contains 16 residues. CDR3 sequence reads: CASSSLAVSSYNEQFF. CDR3 coding DNA: TGCGCCAGCAGCTCGCTAGCGGTTAGCTCCTACAATGAGCAGTTCTTC.

The chain joins TRBV10-2 to TRBJ2-7, with 10 nucleotides matching TRBD2. The CDR3 runs 15 residues. After removal of 2 bases from V and 3 bases from J, the junction contained 4 bases not matched to a gene. Looked up from germline, CDR1 is WSHSY and CDR2 is SAAADI. CDR3: CASSEPSSGGYEQYF. The CDR3 bases are TGCGCCAGCAGTGAGCCGTCTAGCGGGGGCTACGAGCAGTACTTC.

This clone appeared once. The CDR3 coding sequence is TGCGCCAGCAGCCTCCCAAGCGGGAGGGCCAACACAGATACGCAGTATTTT. It translates to CASSLPSGRANTDTQYF. The chain uses TRBV4-1 and TRBJ2-3, with 10 bases that match TRBD2. The CDR3 sequence is 17 residues long. Germline V gene sequence: CDR1 MGHRA, CDR2 YSYEKL. With 4 bases clipped from V and 2 bases from J, the junction kept 9 bases outside the gene matches.

This sequence joins TRBV7-2 and TRBJ1-4; possibly TRBD1 for D (6 bases). The CDR3 runs 15 residues. Germline values: CDR1 SGHTA, CDR2 FQGNSA. V was shortened by 5 bases and J by 8 bases, with 18 bases between the two germline ends. The CDR3 sequence: CASSDPGGLSEKLFF. In DNA form, the CDR3 reads TGTGCCAGCAGCGATCCTGGGGGCCTTTCAGAAAAACTGTTTTTT.

V is TRBV19 and J is TRBJ1-1; 11 bases are shared with TRBD1. The ends lost 7 bases at V and 4 bases at J; junction bases unmatched: 8. In germline, CDR1 is LNHDA, CDR2 SQIVND (reference sequence). CDR3 length: 15 residues. This chain's CDR3 is CASKIGQGAITEAFF. CDR3 coding DNA: TGTGCCAGTAAAATAGGACAGGGGGCGATCACTGAAGCTTTCTTT.

V usage is TRBV6-5 and J usage is TRBJ1-5; D is possibly TRBD1 (6 bases). CDR1 and CDR2 from the germline V gene are MNHEY and SVGAGI. Trimming took off 2 bases at V and 4 bases at J, with 9 bases between the two ends. The CDR3 covers 14 residues. The CDR3 DNA reads as TGTGCCAGCAGTTACCGGACAGAAAATCAGCCCCAGCATTTT. Translation: CASSYRTENQPQHF.

This chain joins TRBV23-1 and TRBJ1-5; 10 positions agree with TRBD1. TRBV23-1 is assigned to the ORF class and has an uncertain function. V was pared by 8 bases and J by 0 bases, with 7 bases of the junction left unmatched. This CDR3 is built from 16 residues. In nucleotides, the CDR3 is TGCGCCAGCGGGGACAGGGGACCTTATAGCAATCAGCCCCAGCATTTT. Its protein is CASGDRGPYSNQPQHF.

The chain joins TRBV15 to TRBJ2-7; TRBD1 is a possible D gene (6 bases). Germline CDR1 is LNHNV and CDR2 is YYDKDF (reference sequence). With 3 bases removed from V and 5 bases from J, the gap between germline ends came to 14 bases. CDR3 length: 14 residues. CDR3 amino acids: CATSRQGTGDEQYF. CDR3 DNA sequence: TGTGCCACCAGCAGGCAGGGGACCGGCGACGAGCAGTACTTC.

The rearrangement uses TRBV6-5 and TRBJ1-4; 9 nucleotides match TRBD1. Germline V gives CDR1 MNHEY, CDR2 SVGAGI. The CDR3 covers 15 residues. V lost 0 bases, J lost 14 bases, and 10 bases stayed unmatched. In DNA, the CDR3 is TGTGCCAGCAGTTACTCCCCGGACAGGGGTTATGGTCTGTTTTTT. This gives the protein CASSYSPDRGYGLFF.

V and J are TRBV5-1 and TRBJ2-5; 7 bases match TRBD1. The J segment lost 1 base and the V segment lost 4 bases, leaving 4 bases of the junction unmatched. Germline CDR1 is SGHRS and CDR2 is YFSETQ. CDR3 length: 14 residues. The CDR3 region has the DNA TGCGCCAGCAGCAGGGGACAGAGCCAAGAGACCCAGTACTTC. Protein sequence: CASSRGQSQETQYF.

V is TRBV6-1 and J is TRBJ2-3; 8 bases map to TRBD2. CDR3 length: 16 residues. CDR1 MNHNS and CDR2 SASEGT come from the germline V gene. The V and J ends lost 1 base and 7 bases, in that order; junction bases with no gene match: 10. The CDR3 here is CASSEDGDGGGHTQYF. The CDR3 DNA follows: TGTGCCAGCAGTGAAGACGGGGACGGGGGGGGCCATACGCAGTATTTT.

CDR3 sequence reads: CASSPDSISPLHF. CDR3 DNA sequence: TGTGCCAGCTCACCAGACAGCATTTCACCCCTCCACTTT. The chain recombines TRBV18 with TRBJ1-6, with D maybe TRBD1 (5 bases). Trimming shortened V by 2 bases and J by 9 bases, and 8 bases separated the two germline ends. This CDR3 spans 13 amino acids. From germline, CDR1 is KGHSH and CDR2 LQKENI.

This clone was recorded once. This chain links TRBV6-1 with TRBJ1-5; 7 nucleotides agree with TRBD1. The CDR3 has 15 residues. V gave up 6 bases and J gave up 4 bases; unmatched junction bases: 9. Germline lookup yields CDR1 MNHNS and CDR2 SASEGT. In DNA, the CDR3 is TGTGCCAGCAGGGGAACAGGGGTAAGAAATCAGCCCCAGCATTTT. As protein: CASRGTGVRNQPQHF.

J is TRBJ2-5 and V is TRBV9; TRBD2 matches 10 bases. This CDR3 contains 16 residues. V dropped 0 bases and J dropped 5; count of bases not matched to a gene: 7. Germline V lookup: CDR1 SGDLS, CDR2 YYNGEE. The chain's CDR3 is CASSVAASGRGETQYF. CDR3 sequence (DNA): TGTGCCAGCAGCGTAGCGGCTAGCGGGAGAGGGGAGACCCAGTACTTC.

This chain links TRBV27 with TRBJ2-4; tentatively, D is TRBD2 (5 bases). Germline V lookup: CDR1 MNHEY, CDR2 SMNVEV (reference sequence). The CDR3 is 14 amino acids. V lost 2 bases to trimming and J lost 2 bases, with 7 bases between them. Written as DNA, the CDR3 is TGTGCCAGCAGTTTAGCGGGTCCCAAAAACATTCAGTACTTC. It codes for CASSLAGPKNIQYF.

This clone was seen at least ten times. This rearrangement joins TRBV10-3 to TRBJ2-1; a weak D match, TRBD2 (5 bases). Per germline, CDR1 ENHRY and CDR2 SYGVKD. The V gene lost 11 bases and the J gene lost 7 bases, with 24 bases spanning the gap. The CDR3 is made up of 15 amino acids. CDR3 bases: TGTGCCTCCTCAATGGGATGGGAGACTGGGAATGAGCAGTTCTTC. Translation: CASSMGWETGNEQFF.

The chain employs TRBV2 and TRBJ2-3, with 10 bases matching TRBD2. CDR3 length equals 17 residues. Germline-derived CDR1 and CDR2 are SNHLY and FYNNEI. V trimming: 7 bases; J trimming: 2 bases; junction bases outside the gene matches: 12. CDR3 in amino acids: CASKKTGTSAYTDTQYF. The DNA for the CDR3 is TGTGCCAGCAAAAAAACAGGGACTAGCGCTTACACAGATACGCAGTATTTT.

V gene TRBV19 combines with J gene TRBJ1-2; the match to TRBD1 covers 8 bases. Germline V gives CDR1 LNHDA, CDR2 SQIVND (reference sequence). The length of the CDR3 is 12 residues. V shed 9 bases and J 4 bases; nucleotides not matched to a gene: 4. Here the CDR3 reads CASRQGFYGYTF. CDR3 sequence (DNA): TGTGCCAGCAGACAGGGGTTCTATGGCTACACCTTC.

The chain uses TRBV5-3 and TRBJ2-3, with D perhaps TRBD2 (7 bases). TRBV5-3 is an ORF, with its function uncertain. The V end lost 4 bases, the J end lost 4 bases, and 19 bases lay between the germline ends. The CDR3 runs to 16 residues. CDR3 nucleotide sequence: TGTGCCAGAAGCCTCCGGGGGGCCAACGGCCCAGATACGCAGTATTTT. Protein sequence: CARSLRGANGPDTQYF.

The J gene is TRBJ1-2, the V gene TRBV21-1; the table's D call, TRBD1, has no DNA check behind it. TRBV21-1 is a pseudogene segment. This CDR3 contains 16 residues. The chain's CDR3 is CASSKKGDKRNYGYTF. CDR3 in DNA: TGTGCCAGCAGCAAAAAGGGGGACAAACGGAACTATGGCTACACCTTC.

In its sample, this clone was seen once. The chain is built from TRBV4-1 and TRBJ2-7, with a tentative D call TRBD1 (5 bases). V dropped 1 base and J dropped 1 base, with 8 bases sitting between them. This CDR3 region has 14 residues. Germline CDR1 is MGHRA and CDR2 is YSYEKL. CDR3 loop: CASSQGRGSYEQYF. The CDR3 bases are TGCGCCAGCAGCCAAGGTAGGGGTTCCTACGAGCAGTACTTC.

This chain joins TRBV7-2 and TRBJ2-7; 10 positions match TRBD2. Germline CDR1 SGHTA, CDR2 FQGNSA. V gave up 2 bases and J gave up 3 bases; unmatched junction bases: 10. The CDR3 runs to 17 residues. CDR3 in amino acids: CASSLYSWASGSYEQYF. The CDR3 DNA reads TGTGCCAGCAGCTTATATTCCTGGGCTAGCGGGAGCTACGAGCAGTACTTC.

The DNA for the CDR3 is TGCGCCAGCAGCTATGGGGGGGAGGCCTACGAGCAGTACTTC. Translation: CASSYGGEAYEQYF. This chain uses TRBV4-1 with TRBJ2-7, with 7 bases aligning to TRBD2. Germline trimming cut 5 bases from V and 2 bases from J; bases unmatched to any gene: 6. This CDR3 has 14 amino acids. CDR1 is MGHRA, CDR2 YSYEKL, per germline.

The rearrangement uses TRBV30 and TRBJ1-1, with 9 bases aligning to TRBD1. This CDR3 region has 12 residues. Germline lookup yields CDR1 GTSNPN and CDR2 SVGIG (reference sequence). V was pared by 5 bases and J by 5 bases, with 3 bases of the junction left unmatched. The CDR3 sequence is CAWRQGETEAFF. CDR3 DNA sequence: TGTGCCTGGCGACAGGGGGAAACTGAAGCTTTCTTT. Full variable domain (rest looked up from reference TRBV30 and TRBJ1-1): SQTIHQWPATLVQPVGSPLSLECTVEGTSNPNLYWYRQAAGRGLQLLFYSVGIGQISSEVPQNLSASRPQDRQFILSSKKLLLSDSGFYLCAWRQGETEAFFGQGTRLTVV.

The chain employs TRBV5-4 and TRBJ2-3, with 8 bases fitting TRBD2. The J segment lost 0 bases and the V segment lost 4 bases, leaving 7 bases of the junction unmatched. Per germline, CDR1 SGHNT and CDR2 YYREEE (reference sequence). The CDR3 is 16 residues long. The CDR3 loop is CASSGTSGASTDTQYF. Here the CDR3 DNA reads TGTGCCAGCAGCGGCACTAGCGGAGCCAGCACAGATACGCAGTATTTT.